This T cell receptor (beta chain) was sequenced in a study of T cells in Graves' hyperthyroidism and ophthalmopathy. The study's findings and limits: In blood, most of the thyroid clonotypes expanded above 0.001 were also present. For ophthalmopathy, model prediction preceded onset by a median roughly 6.5 months.

This CDR3 is built from 15 residues. V was clipped by 5 bases and J by 2 bases; unmatched bases: 7. CDR1 is SGHRS and CDR2 is YFSETQ in the germline V gene. A remark on this clonotype: The target antigen is unknown.

Absence of ophthalmopathy progression within 18 months defined stable Graves' hyperthyroidism. Patients were excluded for uncontrolled infection, other autoimmune disease, pregnancy or lactation. RNA transcripts provided the source from which TCR beta CDR3 regions were amplified. Carried out on the TCR CDR3, a first-round RT-PCR used the HTBI primer set. Via MiXCR, TCRdb re-called the multiplex PCR reads, giving one row per CDR3 protein. The table shows hundreds of thousands of distinct CDR3 sequences, with 40% to 55% occurring only once. This receptor was obtained from a woman under 30 with Graves' hyperthyroidism. The rearrangement uses TRBV5-1 and TRBJ2-7; 10 bases align to TRBD2. The sequenced material came from peripheral blood or thyroid tissue (not recorded which). The CDR3 loop is CASRQGTSDTYEQYF. The CDR3 region has the DNA TGCGCCAGCAGGCAGGGGACTAGCGATACCTACGAGCAGTACTTC.